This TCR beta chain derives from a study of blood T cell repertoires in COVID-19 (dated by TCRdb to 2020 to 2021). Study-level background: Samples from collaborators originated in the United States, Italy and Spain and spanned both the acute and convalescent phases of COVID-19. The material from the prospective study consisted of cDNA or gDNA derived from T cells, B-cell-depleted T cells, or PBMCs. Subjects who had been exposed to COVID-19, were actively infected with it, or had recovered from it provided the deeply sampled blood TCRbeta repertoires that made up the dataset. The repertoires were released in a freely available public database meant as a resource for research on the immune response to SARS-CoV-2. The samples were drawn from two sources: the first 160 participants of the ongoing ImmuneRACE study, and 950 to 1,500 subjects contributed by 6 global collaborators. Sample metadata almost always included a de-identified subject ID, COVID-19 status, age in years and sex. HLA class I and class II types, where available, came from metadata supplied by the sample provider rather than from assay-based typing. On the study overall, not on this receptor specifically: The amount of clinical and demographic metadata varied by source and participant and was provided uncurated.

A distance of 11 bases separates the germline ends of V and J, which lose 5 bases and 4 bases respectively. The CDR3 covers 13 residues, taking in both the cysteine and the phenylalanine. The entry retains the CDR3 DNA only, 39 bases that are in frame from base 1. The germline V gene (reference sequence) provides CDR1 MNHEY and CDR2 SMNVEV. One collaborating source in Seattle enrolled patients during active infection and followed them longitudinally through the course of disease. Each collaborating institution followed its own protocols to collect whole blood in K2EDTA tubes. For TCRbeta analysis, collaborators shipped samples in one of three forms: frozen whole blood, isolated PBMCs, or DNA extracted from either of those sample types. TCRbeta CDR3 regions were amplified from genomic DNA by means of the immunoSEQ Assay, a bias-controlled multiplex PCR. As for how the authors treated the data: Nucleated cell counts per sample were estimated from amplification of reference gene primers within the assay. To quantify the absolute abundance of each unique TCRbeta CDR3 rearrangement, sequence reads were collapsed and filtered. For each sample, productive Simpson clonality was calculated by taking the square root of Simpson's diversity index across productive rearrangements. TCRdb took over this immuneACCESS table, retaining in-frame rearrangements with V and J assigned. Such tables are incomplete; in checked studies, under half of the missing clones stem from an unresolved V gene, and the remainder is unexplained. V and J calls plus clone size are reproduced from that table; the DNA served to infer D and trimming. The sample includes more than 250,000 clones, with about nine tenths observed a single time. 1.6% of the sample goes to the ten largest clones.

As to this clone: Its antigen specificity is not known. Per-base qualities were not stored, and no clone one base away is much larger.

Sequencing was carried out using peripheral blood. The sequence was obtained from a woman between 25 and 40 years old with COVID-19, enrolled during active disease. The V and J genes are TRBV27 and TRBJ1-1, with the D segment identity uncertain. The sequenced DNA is TGTGCCAGCAGTCCCAGAAGAAGCACTGAAGCTTTCTTT. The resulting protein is CASSPRRSTEAFF.